Given below is one T cell receptor (beta chain) in context. This sample is part of a study of blood T cell repertoires in COVID-19. Study-wide context: COVID-19 samples collected from the United States, Italy and Spain covered acute and convalescent phases.

Authors' analysis steps: From reference gene primer amplification, estimates of nucleated cell counts were derived. TCRdb's copy holds only in-frame clones and misses some; the assay was immunoSEQ multiplex PCR. V and J calls and clone size follow that table, whereas D and trimming were derived from the DNA. The data hold more than 60,000 clones, with about four fifths observed a single time. This CDR3 has 14 residues. Germline CDR1 and CDR2: LNHDA and SQIVND (reference sequence). Deletions cut 3 bases from V and 10 bases from J, with 13 bases between. The chain is built from TRBV19 and TRBJ1-6, with D possibly matching TRBD1 (5 bases). The sequence came from a man between 50 and 59 years old with COVID-19, enrolled during active disease. Sequencing was carried out using peripheral blood. CDR3 sequence reads: CASSMIGASSPLHF. DNA for the CDR3: TGTGCCAGTAGTATGATAGGGGCATCATCACCCCTCCACTTT.